This TCR beta chain stems from a study of shared clonotypes between healthy human individuals. The V end lost 6 bases, the J end lost 8 bases, and 10 bases lay between the germline ends. Germline loops: CDR1 MNHNS, CDR2 SASEGT. The CDR3 contains 11 residues. Terminally differentiated effector memory CD45RA+ cells were excluded from the naive CD8 cells, which were CD45RO-negative and positively selected for CCR7. Donors were healthy HIV-negative adults without recent acute infections or vaccinations. The repertoire was sequenced with immunoSEQ multiplex PCR; TCRdb's copy has only in-frame clones and lacks some. The table lists fewer than 1 million clones, around 96% of them singletons, with 0.2% to 0.25% in the top ten.

This receptor was taken from a man in his thirties or forties in good health. The chain combines TRBV6-1 with TRBJ1-1, with D tentatively TRBD1 (5 bases). The sample taken for sequencing was naive CD8+ T cells sorted from blood. The CDR3 nucleotides are TGTGCCAGCAGAAGTTCAGGGGAAGCTTTCTTT. Encoded protein: CASRSSGEAFF.